This TCR beta chain came from a study of chemoradiotherapy in HPV16-positive cancers. Some clones are missing from TCRdb's copy, which holds only in-frame ones; the method was immunoSEQ multiplex PCR. The repertoire holds around 40,000 clones, with around 76% as singletons. Germline V gene sequence: CDR1 SGHAT, CDR2 FQNNGV. This CDR3 spans 11 amino acids. V shed 6 bases and J shed 8 bases, with 8 bases lying between them. This chain links TRBV11-2 with TRBJ2-1; D remains ambiguous. The source material was blood, sampled from a patient who underwent chemoradiotherapy. The origin of this receptor is a human donor with HPV-associated anogenital cancer. DNA of the CDR3: TGTGCCAGCAGTTTCCGGGATGAGCAGTTCTTC. Protein sequence: CASSFRDEQFF.